A single sample is the source of the 5 T cell receptor beta chains below, sequenced in a study of T cells in localized non-small cell lung cancer. The method was immunoSEQ multiplex PCR; TCRdb's version includes in-frame clones alone and lacks a portion of them. The table lists around 1,400 clones, roughly 25% of them singletons. Sequencing used normal lung tissue next to the tumor, obtained before any cancer treatment. These receptors all come from a woman between 18 and 50 years old with stage III lung adenocarcinoma.

This clone is labeled large. The rearrangement links TRBV6-1 to TRBJ2-6, with D perhaps matching TRBD2 (5 bases). The length of the CDR3 is 16 residues. The V gene lost 1 base and the J gene lost 1 base, with 8 bases spanning the gap. CDR1 is MNHNS and CDR2 is SASEGT in the germline V gene. CDR3 coding DNA: TGTGCCAGCAGTGAAGGGTCGGGGTCTGGGGCCAACGTCCTGACTTTC. Translating it yields CASSEGSGSGANVLTF.

The V and J genes are TRBV29-1 and TRBJ1-2; weak D call: TRBD1 (6 bases). Between the trimmed V and J ends, which lost 4 bases and 5 bases, there was a span of 14 bases. Germline loops: CDR1 SQVTM, CDR2 ANQGSEA. CDR3 length: 13 residues. In DNA form, the CDR3 reads TGCAGCGTTGTCGTCAGGGGAGGTTATGGCTACACCTTC. It is translated as CSVVVRGGYGYTF.

This clone is medium-sized by share. V and J are TRBV11-3 and TRBJ2-1, with 15 bases lining up with TRBD2. The junction had 15 bases not matched to a gene; V was cut back by 5 bases and J by 7 bases. This CDR3 contains 19 residues. Germline lookup yields CDR1 SGHNT and CDR2 YENEEA. CDR3 sequence: CASSPRPGTSGGLKNEQFF. The CDR3 DNA follows: TGTGCCAGCAGCCCCAGGCCCGGGACTAGCGGGGGGCTTAAAAATGAGCAGTTCTTC.

The V gene is TRBV19, the J gene TRBJ1-4, with no clear D. The CDR3 loop spans 14 amino acids. V was pared by 8 bases and J by 5 bases, with 15 bases between. The germline V gene encodes CDR1 LNHDA and CDR2 SQIVND (reference sequence). For the CDR3, the DNA is TGTGCCAGTGGCGCGGGAGGCTTCAATGAAAAACTGTTTTTT. Translated: CASGAGGFNEKLFF.

Relative to its sample, this clone is medium-sized. The V gene is TRBV11-3, the J gene TRBJ1-3, with D perhaps matching TRBD1 (5 bases). The CDR3 is made up of 18 amino acids. V lost 0 bases to trimming and J lost 0 bases, with 15 bases between them. The germline CDR1 and CDR2 sequences are SGHNT and YENEEA. DNA for the CDR3: TGTGCCAGCAGCTTAGATCTATCAGGGAGCTACTCTGGAAACACCATATATTTT. It yields the protein CASSLDLSGSYSGNTIYF.